The T cell receptor beta chain under discussion was sequenced for a study of T cell repertoires in cytomegalovirus infection (dated by TCRdb to about 2019). With respect to the entire study: Peptide stimulations targeted recently identified HLA-C-restricted CMV epitopes, whose presentation resists viral immunomodulation, together with well-studied HLA-B-restricted epitopes. Donor HLA type was relevant to the analysis, because carriage of CMV infection together with the matching HLA type was indicated by public TCR beta signatures.

From a lookup of the germline V gene, CDR1 and CDR2 are SNHLY and FYNNEI. The CDR3 holds 13 amino acids from the cysteine to the phenylalanine. Only the CDR3 portion is preserved as DNA: 39 bases, with reading frame beginning at the first base. From V the trimming removes 4 bases and from J it removes 7 bases, while the gene matches leave 5 bases of the junction unaccounted for. What the study reported, not specific to this receptor: Carriers of CMV infection plus the relevant HLA type were discriminated by the cumulative frequency of public TCR beta family members in the study cohort and in an independent 352-donor cohort. The ex vivo response was dominated by HLA-C-restricted CMV-specific TCR beta clonotypes, and the single most frequent clonotype in two of eight donors was supplied by these HLA-C-restricted clonotypes.

This clonotype was observed at least ten times. Its binding antigen is unknown. No much larger clone is present one base from it, and per-base qualities are unavailable. The treatment or condition label on this specimen signifies: in vitro stimulation with specific CMV peptide epitopes to enrich CMV-specific T cells. TCRdb names Illumina HiSeq 1500 as the instrument used. In TCRdb, the public reads were trimmed at Q25 with fastp and aligned with MiXCR, with productive beta chains retained. A single entry per CDR3 protein holds the most common genes and DNA from its merged rows. This sample lists 150,000 or so distinct CDR3 sequences; roughly 32% were detected once. The ten most abundant clones make up roughly 50% of the sample.

Here the sequenced sample was CD8+ T cells from cultured PBMCs, taken from culture after CMV antigen stimulation. This TCR was recovered from a human donor in good health (CMV status not recorded). Some clones in this sample may be carry-over from other donors' samples. The sequence is built from TRBV2 and TRBJ1-2, and TRBD1 matches 8 of the central bases. DNA sequence: TGTGCCAGCAGTGTTTGGACAGGGATTGGCTACACCTTC. The resulting protein is CASSVWTGIGYTF.